This T cell receptor (delta chain) emerged from a study of gamma-delta chains in newborns, infants, children. Study-wide background: Microbial exposure reportedly drives polyclonal innate γδ T cell expansion after birth.

Trimming cost V 0 bases and J 2 bases, with 19 bases left between them. CDR1 is GEAIGNYY, CDR2 EKD, per germline. The CDR3 extends over 20 amino acids. TCRdb re-called clones from the reads using CATT. The table records roughly 3,500 delta-chain clones, around 1.4% of them present only once. This clone has more than one count but fewer than ten. TCRdb's listed protein matches a much larger clone and diverges from this DNA's translation at residue 8, likely through a read error; the protein shown comes from the DNA. This receptor was obtained from a child who was a newborn, infant or young child, either healthy, febrile or measles-vaccinated (not recorded which). The sequencing input was blood. The V and J genes are TRDV2 and TRDJ3, with TRDD3 as a possible D gene (5 bases). The CDR3 nucleotides read TGTGCCTGTGACACCGAAGCTGAGGGATCCTCTACCTGGGACACCCGACAGATGTTTTTC. It encodes CACDTEAEGSSTWDTRQMFF.